This record concerns one T cell receptor beta chain sequence. Its target is not known. The investigators made TCR beta cDNA from approximately 0.5 ug total RNA, using a constant-region primer. Modified slightly, ARM-PCR produced TCR beta libraries over three nested multiplex PCR rounds. The study ran its first two PCR rounds for nine to eleven cycles each, using TRBV1-TRBV30 forward primers and a C-beta reverse primer. MiXCR, run by TCRdb on the multiplex PCR reads, gives a single entry per CDR3 protein. Of 75,000 or so distinct CDR3 sequences in the sample, 60% to 75% were seen once. Germline CDR1 reads SGHAT; CDR2 reads FQNNGV. Deletions cut 7 bases from V and 3 bases from J, with 13 bases between. The CDR3 spans 13 residues. This specimen comes from a study of tumor-infiltrating lymphocytes in primary liver carcinoma. Study-level results: Presence in all five tumor regions was observed for only about 7.5-25% of top clones. Overlap in tumor-adjacent and tumor-blood pairs fell below that of tumor region pairs.

Total RNA and DNA came together from roughly 20-30 mg of bulk tissue without cell sorting. Chronic HBV infection affected patients, none of whom had received treatment. The specimen sequenced was liver tumor tissue from sampling region 4. Subset denoted: tumor region T4, right-lateral pole. The clonotype was recovered from a man aged 35 to 55 with primary liver carcinoma and hepatitis B virus infection. The chain has TRBV11-2 and TRBJ2-7; TRBD2 is a possible D gene (5 bases). CDR3 coding DNA: TGTGCCAGCAACCCAACTAGGAACTACGAGCAGTACTTC. Translation: CASNPTRNYEQYF.